The T cell receptor beta chain under discussion was sequenced for a study of OX40 agonist ivuxolimab in advanced cancers. This clone was detected only once. Only in-frame clones appear in the TCRdb table, and some are missing; sequencing was by immunoSEQ multiplex PCR. The sample yields around 80,000 clones, 85% to 90% seen once. Per the germline V gene, CDR1 is SGHRS and CDR2 is YFSETQ. The length of the CDR3 is 15 residues. Trimming took 0 bases from V and 1 from J; bases not matched to a gene: 0. The receptor comes from an adult with an advanced solid tumor such as melanoma, head and neck, liver or kidney cancer. V usage is TRBV5-1 and J usage is TRBJ2-5; the match to TRBD2 covers 10 bases. The input for sequencing was CD4+ or CD8+ T cells sorted from blood, taken in a trial of the OX40 agonist ivuxolimab. The CDR3 loop reads CASSLASGSQETQYF. The CDR3 nucleotides read TGCGCCAGCAGCTTGGCTAGCGGGAGCCAAGAGACCCAGTACTTC.